The present entry profiles one TCR beta chain with its context. From germline, CDR1 is SQVTM and CDR2 ANQGSEA. This CDR3 contains 15 residues. With V trimmed by 7 bases and J by 0 bases, 11 bases remained unmatched. The sample is drawn from a study of cytotoxic CD8 clonotypes in ibrutinib-treated CLL. The method was immunoSEQ multiplex PCR; TCRdb's version includes in-frame clones alone and lacks a portion of them. The top ten clones hold 10% to 11% of a sample with about 140,000 clones, 75% to 95% of them seen once. This specimen consisted of PBMCs, obtained after 12 months of ibrutinib treatment. The sequence came from a human donor with chronic lymphocytic leukemia. The chain carries TRBV29-1 and TRBJ1-1, with TRBD1 matching 7 bases. The CDR3 loop is CSALYRGRLNTEAFF. For the CDR3, the DNA is TGCAGCGCGCTATACAGGGGCCGCTTGAACACTGAAGCTTTCTTT.